This T cell receptor (beta chain) is drawn from a study of identical twins. TCRdb itself ran the 5' RACE reads through MiXCR, one entry per CDR3 protein. The table has 600,000 to 700,000 distinct CDR3 sequences, 21% seen once; the top ten hold approximately 4.5%. This clonotype was counted a few times. The V and J ends lost 6 bases and 7 bases respectively, with 19 bases between them. This CDR3 comprises 15 residues. These data also featured in a second study, about T cells expressing NK-cell markers.

This TCR came from a woman aged 18-35 years in good health. The sequencing sample was made of PBMCs. The chain carries TRBV12-3 or TRBV12-4 and TRBJ2-1; tentative D call: TRBD1 (6 bases). CDR3 in amino acids: CASRYHRESLNEQFF. The CDR3 nucleotides read TGTGCCAGCAGATACCACAGGGAAAGCCTAAATGAGCAGTTCTTC.